These 32 T cell receptor beta chains were sequenced from one sample in a study of shared clonotypes between healthy human individuals. The method was immunoSEQ multiplex PCR; TCRdb's version includes in-frame clones alone and lacks a portion of them. The table lists more than 400,000 clones, over 70% of them singletons, with approximately 12% in the top ten. The material sequenced was PBMCs. These receptors were obtained from a woman between 40 and 55 years old in good health. Some clones in this sample may be carry-over from other donors' samples.

A remark on this clone: A read error is likely, as this CDR3 ends without the conserved phenylalanine or tryptophan. The chain couples TRBV30 to TRBJ1-2; TRBD1 aligns across 7 bases. This CDR3 spans 13 amino acids. CDR1 and CDR2 from the germline V gene are GTSNPN and SVGIG (reference sequence). As DNA, the CDR3 is TGTGCCTGGAGCAGACAGGGCCCCTATTGCTACACCTCC. Protein: CAWSRQGPYCYTS.

This clone was observed once. This rearrangement joins TRBV18 to TRBJ2-7, with a tentative D call TRBD1 (7 bases). CDR1 KGHSH and CDR2 LQKENI come from the germline V gene. V lost 2 bases to trimming and J lost 7 bases, with 12 bases between them. The CDR3 is made up of 13 amino acids. The CDR3: CASSPEGAGEQYF. The CDR3 nucleotides are TGTGCCAGCTCACCAGAGGGGGCGGGGGAGCAGTACTTC.

This sequence joins TRBV19 and TRBJ2-3; D perhaps matches TRBD1 (5 bases). This CDR3 has 14 residues. The ends were cut back, 6 bases at V and 3 bases at J, with 13 bases in the middle. CDR1 and CDR2 from the germline V gene are LNHDA and SQIVND (reference sequence). CDR3 DNA: TGTGCCAGTAGGGGCAGGGTGGAAACAGATACGCAGTATTTT. Its translation is CASRGRVETDTQYF.

The rearrangement uses TRBV1 and TRBJ2-7; the tabulated D call, TRBD2, remains unverified against the DNA. TRBV1 is described as a pseudogene. The CDR3 consists of 16 residues. As DNA, the CDR3 is TGCACCAGCACCCGCCTCCAAGAGGACTTCTCCTACGAGCAGTACTTC. Protein sequence: CTSTRLQEDFSYEQYF.

J is TRBJ1-5 and V is TRBV6-1; D gene ambiguous. This CDR3 is 13 amino acids long. The V end lost 3 bases, the J end lost 10 bases, and 13 bases lay between the germline ends. CDR1 is MNHNS, CDR2 SASEGT, per germline. This CDR3 reads CASSEELRRPQHF. CDR3 bases: TGTGCCAGCAGTGAGGAGCTACGGAGACCCCAGCATTTT.

The chain is built from TRBV4-3 and TRBJ1-1; perhaps TRBD1 as D (5 bases). The CDR3 runs 15 residues. V was cut by 1 base and J by 5 bases, with 14 bases left in between. The germline V gene encodes CDR1 LGHNA and CDR2 YSLEER. The CDR3 nucleotides are TGCGCCAGCAGCCAAGTGGGGCAGGGATGGACTGAAGCTTTCTTT. As protein: CASSQVGQGWTEAFF.

By sample fraction, this clone is medium-sized. Other nucleotide sequences from this sample produce the same CDR3. This chain joins TRBV6-1 and TRBJ2-5; D is undetermined. Trimming cost V 4 bases and J 2 bases, with 11 bases left between them. Germline CDR1 is MNHNS and CDR2 is SASEGT. This CDR3 region has 14 residues. The CDR3 sequence: CASSVKEEQETQYF. The CDR3 DNA sequence: TGTGCCAGCAGTGTAAAAGAAGAACAAGAGACCCAGTACTTC.

In its sample, this clone was seen a few times. CDR3 sequence (DNA): TGTGCCAGCAGTGAGCTAGCGGGTCCTAATGAGCAGTTCTTC. It specifies CASSELAGPNEQFF. The chain joins TRBV6-4 to TRBJ2-1; TRBD2 matches at 8 bases. From germline, CDR1 is MRHNA and CDR2 SNTAGT. J lost 7 bases, V lost 3 bases, and 5 bases had no gene match. The CDR3 runs to 14 residues.

The chain employs TRBV30 and TRBJ1-1; tentative D call: TRBD1 (5 bases). CDR3 size: 17 residues. Trimming removed 2 bases from V and 0 bases from J, with 19 bases in between. Germline CDR1 reads GTSNPN; CDR2 reads SVGIG (reference sequence). The CDR3 DNA follows: TGTGCCTGGAGTCGGAGGGGTGTTAGCTCGATGAACACTGAAGCTTTCTTT. Residues: CAWSRRGVSSMNTEAFF.

V usage is TRBV6-1 and J usage is TRBJ1-5, with TRBD1 identical over 7 bases. The CDR3 is 14 amino acids. V lost 1 base to trimming and J lost 6 bases; unmatched junction nucleotides: 3. Germline V gives CDR1 MNHNS, CDR2 SASEGT. This chain's CDR3 is CASSEGGGGQPQHF. The DNA for the CDR3 is TGTGCCAGCAGTGAAGGAGGGGGCGGTCAGCCCCAGCATTTT.

Note on this clone: An end of the junction does not agree with germline; a read error may underlie this. The V call is TRBV30, the J call TRBJ2-1; D unresolved. This CDR3 is built from 13 residues. The V gene's germline CDR1 is GTSNPN and CDR2 SVGIG (reference sequence). Here the CDR3 reads CAWSRATLHEQLF. The DNA for the CDR3 is TGTGCCTGGAGTCGGGCTACGTTACATGAGCAGCTCTTC.

This chain connects TRBV5-6 to TRBJ2-7; no clear D. CDR3 length equals 14 residues. The germline V gene encodes CDR1 SGHDT and CDR2 YYEEEE. With 2 bases removed from V and 2 bases from J, the gap between germline ends came to 11 bases. The CDR3 sequence is CASSFTPPTYEQYF. CDR3 nucleotide sequence: TGTGCCAGCAGCTTCACCCCCCCGACCTACGAGCAGTACTTC.

This chain connects TRBV5-4 to TRBJ2-5, with TRBD2 identical over 8 bases. Trimming at V came to 1 base and at J to 4 bases, leaving 6 bases not matched to a gene. CDR1 is SGHNT and CDR2 is YYREEE in the germline V gene (reference sequence). This CDR3 contains 15 residues. DNA for the CDR3: TGTGCCAGCAGCTTGAGTGGGACTAGGAGAGAGACCCAGTACTTC. This sequence encodes CASSLSGTRRETQYF.

This clone was recorded at least ten times. The sample contains more than one DNA sequence encoding this CDR3. The chain joins TRBV6-6 to TRBJ2-7; possibly TRBD2 for D (6 bases). Looked up from germline, CDR1 is MNHNY and CDR2 is SVGAGI (reference sequence). The CDR3 is made up of 16 amino acids. The V and J ends lost 5 bases and 0 bases respectively, with 17 bases between them. The CDR3 is CASSRDPSDYSYEQYF. CDR3 coding DNA: TGTGCCAGCAGTAGGGACCCTAGCGACTACTCCTACGAGCAGTACTTC.

On this clone: The sample holds other DNA sequences that translate to the same CDR3. In DNA, the CDR3 is TGCGCCAGCAGCTCCACAGGTCGGGACACTGAAGCTTTCTTT. Translated, it gives CASSSTGRDTEAFF. This sequence joins TRBV5-1 and TRBJ1-1, with D maybe TRBD1 (5 bases). Between the trimmed V and J ends, which lost 3 bases and 3 bases, there was a span of 12 bases. The CDR3 runs 14 residues. Germline CDR1 SGHRS, CDR2 YFSETQ.

V and J are TRBV30 and TRBJ2-7, with 8 nucleotides matching TRBD2. The germline V gene encodes CDR1 GTSNPN and CDR2 SVGIG (reference sequence). Unmatched junction bases numbered 8, after V lost 1 base and J lost 6 bases. The CDR3 contains 14 residues. CDR3 region: CAWSGREARFEQYF. For the CDR3, the DNA is TGTGCCTGGAGTGGGCGGGAGGCCAGGTTCGAGCAGTACTTC.

The rearrangement joins TRBV6-4 to TRBJ2-7; D remains unclear. The length of the CDR3 is 10 residues. Per germline, CDR1 MRHNA and CDR2 SNTAGT. V dropped 7 bases and J dropped 3 bases, with 4 bases sitting between them. CDR3: CASIFYEQYF. In DNA, the CDR3 is TGTGCCAGCATATTCTACGAGCAGTACTTC.

The rearrangement uses TRBV11-2 and TRBJ1-1; TRBD1 matches at 8 bases. This CDR3 is 17 amino acids long. Germline V CDR1 and CDR2: SGHAT, FQNNGV. Germline trimming cut 5 bases from V and 0 bases from J; bases unmatched to any gene: 11. As DNA, the CDR3 is TGTGCCAGCAGCCCCCTCGGGAGACAGGGGCTGAACACTGAAGCTTTCTTT. Amino acids: CASSPLGRQGLNTEAFF. Filled out from reference TRBV11-2 and TRBJ1-1, the complete variable domain reads EAGVAQSPRYKIIEKRQSVAFWCNPISGHATLYWYQQILGQGPKLLIQFQNNGVVDDSQLPKDRFSAERLKGVDSTLKIQPAKLEDSAVYLCASSPLGRQGLNTEAFFGQGTRLTVV.

This rearrangement joins TRBV6-4 to TRBJ2-2, with D possibly matching TRBD1 (5 bases). Germline CDR1 and CDR2: MRHNA and SNTAGT. The CDR3 is made up of 16 amino acids. Deletions cut 2 bases from V and 3 bases from J, with 13 bases between. CDR3 nucleotides: TGTGCCAGCAGTGACCCGAAAGGGGCGCACACCGGGGAGCTGTTTTTT. Amino acid sequence: CASSDPKGAHTGELFF.

With regard to this clone: This likely traces to a read error, being one base from a far larger clone. The chain links TRBV10-3 to TRBJ1-3; 9 positions agree with TRBD1. The CDR3 totals 16 residues. CDR1 and CDR2 from the germline V gene are ENHRY and SYGVKD. V shed 1 base and J 8 bases; nucleotides not matched to a gene: 9. Here the CDR3 DNA reads TGTGCCATCAGTGAGTTGACAGGGGGGGTCGTGGACACCATATATTTT. It is translated as CAISELTGGVVDTIYF.

The chain joins TRBV7-6 to TRBJ1-1; 8 bases fit TRBD1. Germline V gene lookup returns CDR1 SGHVS and CDR2 FNYEAQ. Losses at the gene ends were 5 bases for V and 4 bases for J; bases not matched to a gene: 3. This CDR3 has 13 amino acids. For the CDR3, the DNA is TGTGCCAGCAGCGGACAGGGTTTCACTGAAGCTTTCTTT. The encoded protein is CASSGQGFTEAFF.

This chain joins TRBV18 and TRBJ2-1, with D possibly being TRBD1 or TRBD2 (5 bases each). Germline-derived CDR1 and CDR2 are KGHSH and LQKENI. V was pared by 5 bases and J by 6 bases, with 11 bases between. This CDR3 is 13 amino acids long. CDR3 in DNA: TGTGCCAGCTCATCCGGGACCCTCAATGAGCAGTTCTTC. It encodes CASSSGTLNEQFF.

This clone was detected many times. The chain combines TRBV6-4 with TRBJ1-5, with D perhaps TRBD1 (5 bases). Trimming took 5 bases from V and 4 from J, leaving 12 bases between them. This CDR3 is built from 14 residues. Germline V gives CDR1 MRHNA, CDR2 SNTAGT. The CDR3 spells CASSYGTENQPQHF. As DNA, the CDR3 is TGTGCCAGCAGTTACGGGACGGAGAATCAGCCCCAGCATTTT.

The chain is built from TRBV5-6 and TRBJ1-2, with no clear D. Germline loops: CDR1 SGHDT, CDR2 YYEEEE. V lost 0 bases and J 3 bases, leaving 9 bases between the germline ends. CDR3 length: 14 amino acids. The CDR3 region is CASSLVRGDYGYTF. For the CDR3, the DNA is TGTGCCAGCAGCTTGGTACGGGGAGACTATGGCTACACCTTC.

This clone was seen once. This rearrangement joins TRBV27 to TRBJ2-3; D is unclear. Germline loops: CDR1 MNHEY, CDR2 SMNVEV (reference sequence). Trimming shortened V by 2 bases and J by 0 bases, and 9 bases separated the two germline ends. The CDR3 totals 15 residues. CDR3 nucleotide sequence: TGTGCCAGCAGTTTACTTGGTTTTAGCACAGATACGCAGTATTTT. It is translated as CASSLLGFSTDTQYF.

This clone came up once. The chain joins TRBV18 to TRBJ1-1; D uncertain. Germline V CDR1 and CDR2: KGHSH, LQKENI. The CDR3 runs 13 residues. Trimming took 4 bases from V and 1 from J, leaving 7 bases between them. CDR3 amino acids: CASSLGRNTEAFF. DNA of the CDR3: TGTGCCAGCTCACTCGGCAGGAACACTGAAGCTTTCTTT.

The V and J genes are TRBV14 and TRBJ2-5; 8 bases are shared with TRBD1. From germline, CDR1 is SGHDN and CDR2 FVKESK. This CDR3 has 18 amino acids. Trimming removed 0 bases from V and 1 base from J; junction bases left unmatched: 10. Here the CDR3 reads CASSQDFGTGALQETQYF. The CDR3 DNA is TGTGCCAGCAGCCAAGATTTCGGGACAGGTGCCCTCCAAGAGACCCAGTACTTC.

The chain employs TRBV30 and TRBJ2-1; no reliable D call. This CDR3 has 11 amino acids. Germline lookup yields CDR1 GTSNPN and CDR2 SVGIG (reference sequence). Trimming took 2 bases from V and 7 from J, leaving 6 bases between them. CDR3 residues: CAWSLPNEQFF. CDR3 nucleotide sequence: TGTGCCTGGAGTTTACCGAATGAGCAGTTCTTC.

V usage is TRBV5-4 and J usage is TRBJ2-1, with 13 bases matching TRBD2. V lost 1 base to trimming and J lost 13 bases; unmatched junction nucleotides: 8. Germline V gene lookup returns CDR1 SGHNT and CDR2 YYREEE (reference sequence). The CDR3 sequence is 15 residues long. DNA for the CDR3: TGTGCCAGCAGCTTGCTAACTAGCGGGAGGGCCACACAGTTCTTC. This codes for CASSLLTSGRATQFF.

A word on this clone: A far larger clone is only one base removed, so a read error is likely. J is TRBJ2-1 and V is TRBV30; 10 positions agree with TRBD2. The V and J ends lost 5 bases and 8 bases, in that order; junction bases with no gene match: 9. CDR1 GTSNPN and CDR2 SVGIG come from the germline V gene (reference sequence). The CDR3 covers 14 residues. CDR3 nucleotide sequence: TGTGCCTGGGGACTAGCGGTAGGGTTTTATGAGCAGTTCTTC. Protein product: CAWGLAVGFYEQFF.

The chain's CDR3 is CASSVGQGSTYNEQFF. The CDR3 bases are TGTGCCAGCAGCGTAGGGCAGGGGAGCACCTACAATGAGCAGTTCTTC. The V gene is TRBV9, the J gene TRBJ2-1; D may be TRBD1 (6 bases). With 0 bases removed from V and 2 bases from J, the gap between germline ends came to 12 bases. Per the germline V gene, CDR1 is SGDLS and CDR2 is YYNGEE. The CDR3 length is 16 residues.

This sequence joins TRBV7-9 and TRBJ2-3; possible D gene TRBD2, 5 bases. The CDR3 has 14 amino acids. The V and J ends lost 1 base and 10 bases respectively, with 15 bases between them. The V gene's germline CDR1 is SEHNR and CDR2 FQNEAQ (reference sequence). Here the CDR3 reads CASSLGEVGRAQYF. The CDR3 DNA sequence: TGTGCCAGCAGCTTAGGGGAAGTAGGGAGAGCGCAGTATTTT.